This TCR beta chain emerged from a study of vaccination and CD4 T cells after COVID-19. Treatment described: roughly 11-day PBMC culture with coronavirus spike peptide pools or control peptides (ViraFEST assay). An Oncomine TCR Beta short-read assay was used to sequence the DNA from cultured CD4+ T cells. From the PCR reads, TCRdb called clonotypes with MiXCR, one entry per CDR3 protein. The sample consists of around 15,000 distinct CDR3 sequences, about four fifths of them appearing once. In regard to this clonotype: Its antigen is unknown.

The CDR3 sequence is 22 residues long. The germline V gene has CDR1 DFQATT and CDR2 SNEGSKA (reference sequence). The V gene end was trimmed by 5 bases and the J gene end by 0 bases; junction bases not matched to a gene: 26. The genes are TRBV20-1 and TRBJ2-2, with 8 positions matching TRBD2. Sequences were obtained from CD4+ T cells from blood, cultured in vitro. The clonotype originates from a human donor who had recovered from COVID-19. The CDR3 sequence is CSAHRTSAGLAHLPPNTGELFF. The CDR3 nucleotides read TGCAGTGCTCACCGAACCTCCGCAGGACTAGCTCACTTACCACCGAACACCGGGGAGCTGTTTTTT.